This T cell receptor (beta chain) was found in a study of blood T cell repertoires in COVID-19. Study-level background: Samples came from the United States, Italy and Spain, spanning acute and convalescent COVID-19. The analysed material was cDNA or gDNA that came from T cells, B-cell-depleted T cells, or PBMCs.

The CDR3 sequence is 12 residues long. CDR1 and CDR2 from the germline V gene are SGHNT and YYREEE (reference sequence). V lost 5 bases to trimming and J lost 9 bases; unmatched junction nucleotides: 4. Authors' data handling: Amplifying reference gene primers gave estimates of nucleated cell counts. Generated by immunoSEQ multiplex PCR, the TCRdb table keeps only in-frame clones and is missing some. That table supplies the V and J calls and clone size; D and trimming were determined from the DNA. The sample includes some 260,000 clones, 70% to 75% of them seen just once. The TCR was taken from a woman of 80 years or more with acute or convalescent COVID-19. Sequencing input: peripheral blood. This sequence joins TRBV5-4 and TRBJ1-1; 10 bases fit TRBD1. CDR3 bases: TGTGCCAGCAGAGTTGACAGGGGGCAAGCTTTCTTT. Its translation: CASRVDRGQAFF.